This T cell receptor beta chain was sequenced for a study of blood T cell repertoires in COVID-19. Overall study: T cells, B-cell-depleted T cells, or PBMCs supplied cDNA or gDNA.

In the authors' methods: Using reference gene primer amplification, nucleated cell counts were estimated. The repertoire was sequenced with immunoSEQ multiplex PCR; TCRdb's copy has only in-frame clones and lacks some. That table gives V, J and clone size, and the DNA gave D and trimming. The repertoire has 250,000 to 350,000 clones, roughly 90% of them found once; the top ten carry about 18%. Enrolled through a virtual design, the participants were between 18 and 89 years of age and came from 24 US areas. V lost 11 bases and J 3 bases, leaving 16 bases between the germline ends. The CDR3 length is 13 residues. Germline assignment: CDR1 MNHEY and CDR2 SMNVEV (reference sequence).

The receptor was derived from a woman in her 30s who had recovered from COVID-19. The chain recombines TRBV27 with TRBJ2-5; D is possibly TRBD1 (5 bases). The sample taken for sequencing was PBMCs or T cells enriched from blood (not recorded which). CDR3 DNA sequence: TGTGCCTCGGCTCAGGGATGGGAAGAGACCCAGTACTTC. Translated: CASAQGWEETQYF.